Sequencing of this T cell receptor beta chain was carried out in a study of blood T cell repertoires in COVID-19. Background on the study: Samples taken during acute and convalescent COVID-19 were collected in the United States, Italy and Spain. Nucleic acid was either cDNA or gDNA, and it came from T cells, B-cell-depleted T cells, or PBMCs.

Germline CDR1 SGHRS, CDR2 YFSETQ. V lost 3 bases and J 0 bases, leaving 25 bases between the germline ends. The CDR3 is 19 residues long. Authors' methods: Nucleated cell counts were estimated from reference gene primer amplification. Clones were sequenced by immunoSEQ multiplex PCR, and TCRdb holds only the in-frame ones, with some missing. The DNA was the basis for D and trimming; V, J and clone size are from that table. This sample carries roughly 210,000 clones, less than 90% of them seen once, and the ten largest clones take approximately 1.7%. This sequence was found in a man in his 70s with acute or convalescent COVID-19. The chain uses TRBV5-1 and TRBJ2-7, with D possibly being TRBD1 (6 bases). The sequencing sample was made of peripheral blood. CDR3: CASSWDTGTATKSSYEQYF. The CDR3 DNA is TGCGCCAGCAGCTGGGACACTGGGACGGCAACTAAAAGCTCCTACGAGCAGTACTTC.